Listed below are T cell receptor beta chains from one sample, sequenced in a study of blood T cell repertoires in COVID-19. Using immunoSEQ multiplex PCR, the repertoire was profiled, and TCRdb retains in-frame clones only, with some absent. Of roughly 75,000 clones in the sample, around 89% were seen once. The sample comprised peripheral blood. The source of these receptors is a man aged 55 to 69 with acute or convalescent COVID-19. Both conserved end residues are part of each CDR3. The D gene is left open where the match is weak. Some rows have no size entry. The others give once, few or many, or a class for an expanded clone.

>TRBD1|TRBV6-5|TRBJ1-5|NA
TGTGCCAGCAGGGGGGACAGGTTTTTCGAGCCCCAGCATTTT
CASRGDRFFEPQHF
>NA|TRBV13|TRBJ1-1|NA
TGTGCCAGCAGCGAAAACTCCTGGAGACAGGAAGATAACACTGAAGCTTTCTTT
CASSENSWRQEDNTEAFF
>TRBD1|TRBV19|TRBJ2-3|NA
TGTGCCAGTAGTCCCTCACAGGGGCGAGATACGCAGTATTTT
CASSPSQGRDTQYF
>TRBD2|TRBV19|TRBJ2-1|NA
TGTGCCAGTAGGGAAGCGGGAGGGCGGAACAATGAGCAGTTCTTC
CASREAGGRNNEQFF
>TRBD1|TRBV6-5|TRBJ1-5|once
TGTGCCAGCAGAGGACAGGGGAGCAATCAGCCCCAGCATTTT
CASRGQGSNQPQHF
>TRBD1|TRBV4-1|TRBJ2-2|NA
TGCGCCAGCAGCCTTCGAACAGGGGTCCAGCCCGGGGAGCTGTTTTTT
CASSLRTGVQPGELFF
>NA|TRBV29-1|TRBJ2-3|NA
TGCAGCGTTAAGGCAGGGGCAAGCACAGATACGCAGTATTTT
CSVKAGASTDTQYF
>NA|TRBV7-3|TRBJ2-2|NA
TGTGCCAGCAGCCCAACTAGGAACACCGGGGAGCTGTTTTTT
CASSPTRNTGELFF
>TRBD1|TRBV6-6|TRBJ1-2|NA
TGTGCCAGCGGGACAGTCAGCTATGGCTACACCTTC
CASGTVSYGYTF
>NA|TRBV6-5|TRBJ2-5|NA
TGTGCCAGCAGTTACATGTCGGGGGTTGAGACCCAGTACTTC
CASSYMSGVETQYF
>NA|TRBV28|TRBJ2-7|once
TGTGCAACCAGCGGCCTAGCCTACGAGCAGTACTTC
CATSGLAYEQYF
>TRBD1|TRBV5-6|TRBJ1-4|NA
TGTGCCAGCAGCTTGGGACAGGGGTATACTAATGAAAAACTGTTTTTT
CASSLGQGYTNEKLFF
>TRBD2|TRBV6-6|TRBJ2-7|NA
TGTGCCAGCCGTAACGCGGGGGTCGGCGAGCAGTACTTC
CASRNAGVGEQYF
>TRBD2|TRBV7-2|TRBJ2-2|NA
TGTGCCAGCAGTTCCCTAGCGGGAGGGCCTGACACCGGGGAGCTGTTTTTT
CASSSLAGGPDTGELFF
>NA|TRBV5-1|TRBJ1-1|NA
TGCGCCAGCAGCTGGGGCGGCGGCACTGAAGCTTTCTTT
CASSWGGGTEAFF
>NA|TRBV27|TRBJ1-6|NA
TGTGCCAGCAGTCCAGCGACAGGCCTTAATTCACCCCTCCACTTT
CASSPATGLNSPLHF
>NA|TRBV5-6|TRBJ2-7|NA
TGTGCCAGCAGCTTGGCTCTTTCGTTCACAGCCGCCTACGAGCAGTACTTC
CASSLALSFTAAYEQYF
>TRBD1|TRBV5-6|TRBJ1-2|NA
TGTGCCAGCAGCTTGAACAGGGGGTACTATGGCTACACCTTC
CASSLNRGYYGYTF
>NA|TRBV3-1/TRBV3-2|TRBJ2-6|NA
TGTGCCAGCAGCCAGTTTACACTCGGGGCGGGGGGGGCCAACGTCCTGACTTTC
CASSQFTLGAGGANVLTF
>NA|TRBV7-3|TRBJ2-1|NA
TGTGCCAGCAGCGCCCAGTCTGGGGGGGGCCCCTCCTACAATGAGCAGTTCTTC
CASSAQSGGGPSYNEQFF
>NA|TRBV5-1|TRBJ2-7|NA
TGCGCCAGCTCAACGGGAAGGCCCTACGAGCAGTACTTC
CASSTGRPYEQYF
>TRBD2|TRBV5-1|TRBJ2-1|once
TGCGCCAGCAGCCCTATCCGTAGGGCTAGCGGGGGGGCTGAGCAGTTCTTC
CASSPIRRASGGAEQFF
>TRBD1|TRBV6-1|TRBJ2-6|NA
TGTGCCAGCAGTGAGTGGACAGGGACCCTCTCTGGGGCCAACGTCCTGACTTTC
CASSEWTGTLSGANVLTF
>NA|TRBV7-6|TRBJ2-1|NA
TGTGCCAGCAGCCCCGGGAGCCGAACCGACAATGAGCAGTTCTTC
CASSPGSRTDNEQFF
>NA|TRBV24-1|TRBJ1-5|NA
TGTGCCACCAGTGACCCCGGAGGGAGCAATCAGCCCCAGCATTTT
CATSDPGGSNQPQHF
>TRBD1|TRBV5-1|TRBJ1-2|few
TGCGCCAGCAGCTCGAGACAGGGCGAGGGATTCGGCTACACCTTC
CASSSRQGEGFGYTF
>TRBD2|TRBV11-2|TRBJ2-1|NA
TGTGCCAGCAGCTTTCAAGCGGGAGGATACAATGAGCAGTTCTTC
CASSFQAGGYNEQFF
>TRBD1|TRBV6-1|TRBJ1-2|NA
TGTGCCAGCAGTGAAGTGGCAGGGGGCGCATGGGATGGCTACACCTTC
CASSEVAGGAWDGYTF
>NA|TRBV2|TRBJ2-7|few
TGTGCCAGCAGGCTAATTAATCGGGAGCAGTACTTC
CASRLINREQYF
>TRBD1|TRBV13|TRBJ1-1|NA
TGTGCCAGCAGCCAAGACAGGGGGCCGGTCACTGAAGCTTTCTTT
CASSQDRGPVTEAFF
>TRBD1|TRBV19|TRBJ2-7|NA
TGTGCCAGTAGTGAGCCGGGACAGGGGAAATACGAGCAGTACTTC
CASSEPGQGKYEQYF
>NA|TRBV24-1|TRBJ1-3|NA
TGTGCCACCAGTGATTCTGGGGGGAGCGGAAACACCATATATTTT
CATSDSGGSGNTIYF
>NA|TRBV19|TRBJ2-3|NA
TGTGCCAGTAGTATATTGAGGGGAGGAGATACGCAGTATTTT
CASSILRGGDTQYF
>NA|TRBV14|TRBJ2-5|once
TGTGCCAGCAGCCAAGATTCCGTGCAGGGCAAGACCCAGTACTTC
CASSQDSVQGKTQYF